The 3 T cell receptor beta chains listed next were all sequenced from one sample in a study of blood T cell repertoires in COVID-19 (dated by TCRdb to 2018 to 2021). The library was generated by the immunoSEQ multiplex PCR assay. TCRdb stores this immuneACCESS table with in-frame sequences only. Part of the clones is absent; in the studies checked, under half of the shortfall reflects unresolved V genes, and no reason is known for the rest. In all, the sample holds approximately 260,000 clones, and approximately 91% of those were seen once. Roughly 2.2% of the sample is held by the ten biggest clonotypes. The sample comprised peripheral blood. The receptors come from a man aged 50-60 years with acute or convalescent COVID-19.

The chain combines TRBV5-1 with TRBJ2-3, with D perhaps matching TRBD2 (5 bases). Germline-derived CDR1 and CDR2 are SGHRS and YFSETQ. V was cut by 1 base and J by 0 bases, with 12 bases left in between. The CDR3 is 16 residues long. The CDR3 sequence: CASSLWAGGSTDTQYF. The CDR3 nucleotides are TGCGCCAGCAGCTTGTGGGCAGGAGGTAGCACAGATACGCAGTATTTT.

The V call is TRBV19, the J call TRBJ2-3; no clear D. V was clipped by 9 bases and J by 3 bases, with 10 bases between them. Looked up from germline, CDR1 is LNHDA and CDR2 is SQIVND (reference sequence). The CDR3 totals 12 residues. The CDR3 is CASSFRTDTQYF. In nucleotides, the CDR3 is TGTGCCAGCTCCTTCCGTACAGATACGCAGTATTTT.

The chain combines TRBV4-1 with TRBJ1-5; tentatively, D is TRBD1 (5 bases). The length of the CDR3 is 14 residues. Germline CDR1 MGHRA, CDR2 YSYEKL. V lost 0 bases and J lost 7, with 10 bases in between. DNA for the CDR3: TGCGCCAGCAGCCAAGATCAGGGAAAGCAGCCCCAGCATTTT. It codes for CASSQDQGKQPQHF.